This is a list of T cell receptor beta chains from one sample in a study of blood T cells in healthy people across ages. MiXCR, run by TCRdb on the 5' RACE reads, gives a single entry per CDR3 protein. The sample lists approximately 690,000 distinct CDR3 sequences, 40% to 50% occurring once. The sequencing input was blood. These receptors were collected from a man aged 80 or over in good health. Each CDR3 is given with its conserved first and last residue. D genes are given only for firm matches. Part of the rows lack a size; the others show once, few, many or a class for expanded clones.

v_call	j_call	clone_size	d_call	cdr3_nt	cdr3_aa
TRBV11-2	TRBJ2-3	NA	TRBD2	TGTGCCAGCAGCTTAGTGGCGGGGGTAGGCACGCAGTATTTT	CASSLVAGVGTQYF
TRBV10-3	TRBJ2-7	NA	NA	TGTGCCATCAGTGAGTCGACTCTGGTAGGTTTGGGCGAGCAGTACTTC	CAISESTLVGLGEQYF
TRBV29-1	TRBJ2-1	NA	NA	TGCAGCGTAGAGACGATGGAGCTAGTGGGGGCCTACAATGAGCAGTTCTTC	CSVETMELVGAYNEQFF
TRBV7-2	TRBJ2-7	many	NA	TGTGCCAGCAGCTTACCCCTGTCGTACGAGCAGTACTTC	CASSLPLSYEQYF
TRBV6-1	TRBJ1-1	once	NA	TGTGCCAGTCATTACGGGCAGCGCCTGAGCACTGAAGCTTTCTTT	CASHYGQRLSTEAFF
TRBV20-1	TRBJ2-1	NA	NA	TGCAGTGCTAGAGATGGCGGGAAACCCTCCTACAATGAGCAGTTCTTC	CSARDGGKPSYNEQFF
TRBV29-1	TRBJ2-6	NA	TRBD2	TGCAGCGTTGGTGTACTAGCGGGCTCTGGGGCCAACGTCCTGACTTTC	CSVGVLAGSGANVLTF
TRBV10-3	TRBJ1-6	NA	NA	TGTGCCATCAGTGAGTCAGCAAGGACTTCACCCCTCCACTTT	CAISESARTSPLHF
TRBV20-1	TRBJ2-3	NA	NA	TGCAGTGCTAGGGAAGGGTCTGGGGATACGCAGTATTTT	CSAREGSGDTQYF
TRBV18	TRBJ2-5	NA	NA	TGTGCCAGCTCACCAGTACGGAGCGAGACCCAGTACTTC	CASSPVRSETQYF
TRBV20-1	TRBJ1-2	many	NA	TGCAGTGCTAGATACAGGACCGATTCTAACTATGGCTACACCTTC	CSARYRTDSNYGYTF
TRBV4-3	TRBJ2-3	few	TRBD2	TGCGCCAGCAGCCGGGGGGACACTAGCGGGCGGGATACGCAGTATTTT	CASSRGDTSGRDTQYF
TRBV27	TRBJ2-4	NA	NA	TGTGCCAGCAGTCTAGGCCCTATCGGCCCATGGGAAAACATTCAGTACTTC	CASSLGPIGPWENIQYF
TRBV7-8	TRBJ1-1	NA	NA	TGTGCCAGCAGCTTCGCTATCATCAGGAGGGGCCTTGATCGTAGCACTGAAGCTTTCTTT	CASSFAIIRRGLDRSTEAFF
TRBV30	TRBJ2-7	NA	NA	TGTGCCTGCTCCCCGGCGGGAACCCGCGAGCAGTACTTC	CACSPAGTREQYF
TRBV28	TRBJ2-5	few	NA	TGTGCCCTCCGGAAAGAGACCCAGTACTTC	CALRKETQYF
TRBV28	TRBJ2-7	many	NA	TGTGCCAGCAGGATTGGGGATCTAGGGGAGCAGTACTTC	CASRIGDLGEQYF
TRBV20-1	TRBJ1-1	once	NA	TGCAGTACTAGAGAGGGGACTTTCTTT	CSTREGTFF
TRBV12-3/TRBV12-4	TRBJ2-1	NA	NA	TGTGCCAGCAGACCTGACAGAGTATCCTACAATGAGCAGTTCTTC	CASRPDRVSYNEQFF
TRBV6-5	TRBJ1-1	NA	NA	TGTGCCAGCAGTAGACGACAGATGAACACTGAAGCTTTCTTT	CASSRRQMNTEAFF
TRBV28	TRBJ2-4	NA	NA	TGTGCCAGCAGTTTCCTAGGCCTCGGCTTACACGCGAAAAACATTCAGTACTTC	CASSFLGLGLHAKNIQYF
TRBV6-1	TRBJ1-1	few	TRBD1	TGTGCCAGCAGTCCCCGGACAGGGGCATCGGGAGGGAACACTGAAGCTTTCTTT	CASSPRTGASGGNTEAFF